The T cell receptor beta chain under discussion was sequenced for a study of CD8+ T cells in alopecia areata. Study as a whole: After 6 to 18 months of tofacitinib, follow-up continued 6 months off drug.

V was cut by 1 base and J by 3 bases, with 10 bases left in between. The CDR3 sequence is 14 residues long. Germline assignment: CDR1 GTSNPN and CDR2 SVGIG (reference sequence). RNA, once extracted, was reverse transcribed into cDNA for use as the sequencing template. Sequencing was performed with immunoSEQ multiplex PCR; in TCRdb, only in-frame clones are kept and a portion is missing. The table records about 220,000 clones, around three fifths of them present only once. Noted treatment: oral pan-JAK inhibitor, 5-10 mg twice daily. This clone was counted once. Sequencing used CD4+ T cells sorted from blood, obtained at week 4, from a patient treated with tofacitinib. This rearrangement joins TRBV30 to TRBJ1-5; weak D call: TRBD1 (5 bases). The TCR originated in a human donor with alopecia areata. Written as DNA, the CDR3 is TGTGCCTGGAGTGGGGGGACCGCCAATCAGCCCCAGCATTTT. Translated: CAWSGGTANQPQHF.